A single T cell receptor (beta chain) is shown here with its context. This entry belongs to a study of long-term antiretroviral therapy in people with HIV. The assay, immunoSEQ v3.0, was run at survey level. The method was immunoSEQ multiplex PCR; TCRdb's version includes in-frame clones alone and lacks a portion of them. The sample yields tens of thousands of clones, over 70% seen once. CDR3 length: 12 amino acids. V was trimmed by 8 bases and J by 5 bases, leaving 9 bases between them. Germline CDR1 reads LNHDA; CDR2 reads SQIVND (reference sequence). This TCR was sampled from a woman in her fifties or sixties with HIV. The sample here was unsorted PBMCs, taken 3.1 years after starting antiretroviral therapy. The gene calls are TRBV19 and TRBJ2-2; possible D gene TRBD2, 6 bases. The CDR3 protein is CASWRGTGELFF. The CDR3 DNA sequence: TGTGCCAGTTGGCGGGGAACCGGGGAGCTGTTTTTT.